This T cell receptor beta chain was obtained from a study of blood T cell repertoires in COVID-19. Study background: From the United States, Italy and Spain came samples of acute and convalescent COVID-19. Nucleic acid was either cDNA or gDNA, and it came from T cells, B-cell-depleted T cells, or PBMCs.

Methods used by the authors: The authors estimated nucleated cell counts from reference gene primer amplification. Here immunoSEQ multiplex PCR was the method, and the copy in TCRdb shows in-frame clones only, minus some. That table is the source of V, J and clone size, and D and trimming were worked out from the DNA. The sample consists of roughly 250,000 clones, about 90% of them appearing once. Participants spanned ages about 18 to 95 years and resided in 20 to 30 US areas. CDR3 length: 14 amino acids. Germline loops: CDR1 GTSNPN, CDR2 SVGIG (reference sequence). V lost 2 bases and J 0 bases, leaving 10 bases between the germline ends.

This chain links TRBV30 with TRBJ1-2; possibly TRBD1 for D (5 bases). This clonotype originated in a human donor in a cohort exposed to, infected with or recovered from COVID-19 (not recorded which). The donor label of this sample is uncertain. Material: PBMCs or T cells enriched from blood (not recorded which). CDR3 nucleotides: TGTGCCTGGAGTCGACAGTTAGCTAACTATGGCTACACCTTC. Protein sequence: CAWSRQLANYGYTF.